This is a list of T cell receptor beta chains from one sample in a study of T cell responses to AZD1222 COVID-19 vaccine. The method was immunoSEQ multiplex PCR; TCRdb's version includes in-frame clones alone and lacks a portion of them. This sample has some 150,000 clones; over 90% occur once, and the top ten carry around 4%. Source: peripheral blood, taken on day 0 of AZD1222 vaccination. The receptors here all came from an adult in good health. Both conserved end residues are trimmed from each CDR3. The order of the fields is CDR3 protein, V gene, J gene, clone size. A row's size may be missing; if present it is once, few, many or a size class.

CDR3aa: ASSQARSYGYT
v_gene: TRBV3-1/TRBV3-2
j_gene: TRBJ1-2
abundance: .

CDR3aa: ASSLGRQNSPLH
v_gene: TRBV5-6
j_gene: TRBJ1-6
abundance: .

CDR3aa: ASSFSGDYNEQF
v_gene: TRBV5-4
j_gene: TRBJ2-1
abundance: .

CDR3aa: SVEQAVQRTQY
v_gene: TRBV29-1
j_gene: TRBJ2-3
abundance: .

CDR3aa: ASRIAGTSGYEQY
v_gene: TRBV19
j_gene: TRBJ2-7
abundance: .

CDR3aa: AIPDWNTEAF
v_gene: TRBV2
j_gene: TRBJ1-1
abundance: once

CDR3aa: ASSPWTSPAQETQY
v_gene: TRBV27
j_gene: TRBJ2-5
abundance: .

CDR3aa: ASSEIPEGTEAF
v_gene: TRBV25-1
j_gene: TRBJ1-1
abundance: .

CDR3aa: ASKPGSNKNIQY
v_gene: TRBV19
j_gene: TRBJ2-4
abundance: .

CDR3aa: ASSLAGGSNEKLF
v_gene: TRBV7-7
j_gene: TRBJ1-4
abundance: .

CDR3aa: ATSRGDGGEKLF
v_gene: TRBV15
j_gene: TRBJ1-4
abundance: .

CDR3aa: ASGRQETQY
v_gene: TRBV19
j_gene: TRBJ2-5
abundance: .

CDR3aa: ASRPPVGTANTGELF
v_gene: TRBV2
j_gene: TRBJ2-2
abundance: once

CDR3aa: ASRPGGASGSPLH
v_gene: TRBV5-1
j_gene: TRBJ1-6
abundance: .

CDR3aa: ASSFGSEGNTIY
v_gene: TRBV6-5
j_gene: TRBJ1-3
abundance: .

CDR3aa: ASSSTVSNQPQH
v_gene: TRBV6-2/TRBV6-3
j_gene: TRBJ1-5
abundance: .

CDR3aa: ASPPPGRASDTQY
v_gene: TRBV2
j_gene: TRBJ2-3
abundance: once

CDR3aa: ASSTLGADGTYEQY
v_gene: TRBV19
j_gene: TRBJ2-7
abundance: .

CDR3aa: ASSDPGQATNEKLF
v_gene: TRBV25-1
j_gene: TRBJ1-4
abundance: .

CDR3aa: ASSPDLYTEAF
v_gene: TRBV7-9
j_gene: TRBJ1-1
abundance: .

CDR3aa: ASSPRPGINQPQH
v_gene: TRBV5-1
j_gene: TRBJ1-5
abundance: once

CDR3aa: ASSLALDGGTEAF
v_gene: TRBV7-8
j_gene: TRBJ1-1
abundance: .

CDR3aa: ASSRGLLPNSPLH
v_gene: TRBV19
j_gene: TRBJ1-6
abundance: .

CDR3aa: ASSYMTARQETQY
v_gene: TRBV6-5
j_gene: TRBJ2-5
abundance: .

CDR3aa: RSGGRSPLH
v_gene: TRBV29-1
j_gene: TRBJ1-6
abundance: .

CDR3aa: SASFSLQTYNEQF
v_gene: TRBV20-1
j_gene: TRBJ2-1
abundance: once

CDR3aa: ATSSRLSGELF
v_gene: TRBV15
j_gene: TRBJ2-2
abundance: .

CDR3aa: ASRPGTGFLF
v_gene: TRBV7-9
j_gene: TRBJ2-1
abundance: .

CDR3aa: ASSYSYENSPLH
v_gene: TRBV6-5
j_gene: TRBJ1-6
abundance: .

CDR3aa: ANFWGIY
v_gene: TRBV19
j_gene: TRBJ1-3
abundance: few

CDR3aa: ASSEEGGYGYT
v_gene: TRBV2
j_gene: TRBJ1-2
abundance: .

CDR3aa: ASSLSTSGSFHEQF
v_gene: TRBV19
j_gene: TRBJ2-1
abundance: .

CDR3aa: ASTRDRGADTQY
v_gene: TRBV19
j_gene: TRBJ2-3
abundance: .

CDR3aa: ASSQGGVGT
v_gene: TRBV3-1/TRBV3-2
j_gene: TRBJ1-2
abundance: .

CDR3aa: ASTSGGDSPLH
v_gene: TRBV12-3/TRBV12-4
j_gene: TRBJ1-6
abundance: .

CDR3aa: ASSLDQTGHVGYT
v_gene: TRBV7-6
j_gene: TRBJ1-2
abundance: .

CDR3aa: ASYRLDYGYT
v_gene: TRBV6-5
j_gene: TRBJ1-2
abundance: .

CDR3aa: ATSVGNSGYT
v_gene: TRBV24-1
j_gene: TRBJ1-2
abundance: .

CDR3aa: ASSPIRFEDKNIQY
v_gene: TRBV27
j_gene: TRBJ2-4
abundance: .

CDR3aa: ASSLIVREKLF
v_gene: TRBV12-3/TRBV12-4
j_gene: TRBJ1-4
abundance: .

CDR3aa: ASRTSLDNEQF
v_gene: TRBV10-1
j_gene: TRBJ2-1
abundance: .

CDR3aa: ASTDRVYTEAF
v_gene: TRBV6-5
j_gene: TRBJ1-1
abundance: .

CDR3aa: ASSYDRGYYNEQF
v_gene: TRBV11-3
j_gene: TRBJ2-1
abundance: .

CDR3aa: ASSQAAGQETQY
v_gene: TRBV4-1
j_gene: TRBJ2-5
abundance: .

CDR3aa: AISRTDNTEAF
v_gene: TRBV10-3
j_gene: TRBJ1-1
abundance: .

CDR3aa: ASSFWGRTEAF
v_gene: TRBV12-3/TRBV12-4
j_gene: TRBJ1-1
abundance: .

CDR3aa: ASSQVGAQETQY
v_gene: TRBV4-1
j_gene: TRBJ2-5
abundance: .

CDR3aa: ASSLASVEDTQY
v_gene: TRBV5-1
j_gene: TRBJ2-3
abundance: .

CDR3aa: ASSQEKYGYT
v_gene: TRBV23-1
j_gene: TRBJ1-2
abundance: few

CDR3aa: ASTGFGTADTGELF
v_gene: TRBV5-1
j_gene: TRBJ2-2
abundance: .

CDR3aa: ASSQRTGTEAF
v_gene: TRBV11-2
j_gene: TRBJ1-1
abundance: once

CDR3aa: ASSDIWDSNYGYT
v_gene: TRBV6-1
j_gene: TRBJ1-2
abundance: .

CDR3aa: ASTGDQYNEQF
v_gene: TRBV6-5
j_gene: TRBJ2-1
abundance: .

CDR3aa: ASSSQGIHLNAEAF
v_gene: TRBV5-1
j_gene: TRBJ1-1
abundance: .